These 20 T cell receptor beta chains were all obtained from the same sample, sequenced in a study of chemoradiotherapy in HPV16-positive cancers. Only in-frame clones appear in the TCRdb table, and some are missing; sequencing was by immunoSEQ multiplex PCR. The data show about 27,000 clones, over 90% seen once. Material: blood, obtained from a patient who underwent chemoradiotherapy. Every receptor here comes from a human donor with HPV-associated anogenital cancer.

This chain uses TRBV28 with TRBJ2-1, with unresolved D. From germline, CDR1 is MDHEN and CDR2 SYDVKM. V lost 4 bases and J lost 0, with 7 bases in between. This CDR3 contains 14 residues. The CDR3 region is CASSYQSSYNEQFF. For the CDR3, the DNA is TGTGCCAGCAGTTATCAGAGCTCCTACAATGAGCAGTTCTTC.

CDR3: CASSLVRAEVTGELFF. CDR3 coding DNA: TGTGCCAGCAGCTTGGTTCGGGCAGAAGTCACCGGGGAGCTGTTTTTT. The chain carries TRBV11-2 and TRBJ2-2; D remains ambiguous. The CDR3 runs 16 residues. Germline CDR1 and CDR2: SGHAT and FQNNGV. Between the trimmed V and J ends, which lost 3 bases and 4 bases, there was a span of 15 bases.

V usage is TRBV7-2 and J usage is TRBJ1-3; no clear D gene. The germline CDR1 and CDR2 sequences are SGHTA and FQGNSA. Trimming shortened V by 4 bases and J by 0 bases, and 13 bases separated the two germline ends. CDR3 length: 16 residues. The CDR3 loop is CASSSQSGGSGNTIYF. The CDR3 region has the DNA TGTGCCAGCAGCTCTCAAAGCGGAGGCTCTGGAAACACCATATATTTT. Using reference TRBV7-2 and TRBJ1-3 for the parts outside the CDR3, the full variable domain is GAGVSQSPSNKVTEKGKDVELRCDPISGHTALYWYRQSLGQGLEFLIYFQGNSAPDKSGLPSDRFSAERTGGSVSTLTIQRTQQEDSAVYLCASSSQSGGSGNTIYFGEGSWLTVV.

The V and J genes are TRBV9 and TRBJ2-1; 11 positions match TRBD2. CDR1 and CDR2 from the germline V gene are SGDLS and YYNGEE. The ends lost 8 bases at V and 6 bases at J; junction bases unmatched: 7. The CDR3 covers 14 residues. The CDR3: CASSTSGKPNEQFF. CDR3 nucleotide sequence: TGTGCCAGTTCGACTAGCGGGAAACCCAATGAGCAGTTCTTC.

This clone was counted once. CDR3 sequence: CASSSYQRSTSTDTQYF. The CDR3 DNA follows: TGTGCCAGCAGTTCTTACCAGCGGTCGACTAGCACAGATACGCAGTATTTT. The V call is TRBV9, the J call TRBJ2-3; weak D call: TRBD2 (5 bases). V was trimmed by 5 bases and J by 0 bases, leaving 19 bases between them. The germline CDR1 and CDR2 sequences are SGDLS and YYNGEE. This CDR3 is built from 17 residues.

The chain combines TRBV6-5 with TRBJ1-2, with 9 bases identical to TRBD1. This CDR3 contains 15 residues. Germline values: CDR1 MNHEY, CDR2 SVGAGI. The V and J ends lost 8 bases and 3 bases, in that order; junction bases with no gene match: 10. CDR3 DNA sequence: TGTGCCAGCCATAAGGGGACAGGGTTGGACTATGGCTACACCTTC. Its translation: CASHKGTGLDYGYTF.

This chain links TRBV28 with TRBJ1-2; 9 bases are a match to TRBD1. This CDR3 has 15 amino acids. Per the germline V gene, CDR1 is MDHEN and CDR2 is SYDVKM. The V gene end was trimmed by 6 bases and the J gene end by 1 base; junction bases not matched to a gene: 6. The CDR3 protein is CASSPMGQGNYGYTF. The DNA of the CDR3 is TGTGCCAGCAGCCCCATGGGACAGGGTAACTATGGCTACACCTTC.

This rearrangement joins TRBV5-4 to TRBJ1-2; TRBD1 agrees at 8 bases. The J segment lost 5 bases and the V segment lost 4 bases, leaving 4 bases of the junction unmatched. Germline V gives CDR1 SGHNT, CDR2 YYREEE (reference sequence). This CDR3 contains 13 residues. The CDR3 here is CASSKDRDYGYTF. CDR3 in DNA: TGTGCCAGCAGCAAGGACAGGGATTATGGCTACACCTTC.

This chain joins TRBV7-9 and TRBJ2-7; no clear D gene. Trimming took off 1 base at V and 4 bases at J, with 2 bases between the two ends. CDR3 size: 11 residues. In germline, CDR1 is SEHNR, CDR2 FQNEAQ (reference sequence). The CDR3 loop reads CASSLEYEQYF. The CDR3 DNA reads as TGTGCCAGCAGCTTAGAATACGAGCAGTACTTC. The variable domain in full, completed from reference TRBV7-9 and TRBJ2-7, reads DTGVSQNPRHKITKRGQNVTFRCDPISEHNRLYWYRQTLGQGPEFLTYFQNEAQLEKSRLLSDRFSAERPKGSFSTLEIQRTEQGDSAMYLCASSLEYEQYFGPGTRLTVT.

The chain recombines TRBV28 with TRBJ2-7; 11 bases are shared with TRBD2. The CDR3 is 16 amino acids. The germline gives CDR1 MDHEN, CDR2 SYDVKM. Trimming cost V 5 bases and J 4 bases; bases outside gene matches: 10. The CDR3 DNA is TGTGCCAGCAGTCCACGGGGGGCTAGCGGGAGGTACGAGCAGTACTTC. Translated: CASSPRGASGRYEQYF. Variable domain in full (rest from reference TRBV28 and TRBJ2-7): DVKVTQSSRYLVKRTGEKVFLECVQDMDHENMFWYRQDPGLGLRLIYFSYDVKMKEKGDIPEGYSVSREKKERFSLILESASTNQTSMYLCASSPRGASGRYEQYFGPGTRLTVT.

The chain has TRBV2 and TRBJ2-1, with 9 bases lining up with TRBD2. Germline values: CDR1 SNHLY, CDR2 FYNNEI. The CDR3 extends over 14 amino acids. Trimming removed 7 bases from V and 7 bases from J; junction bases left unmatched: 8. CDR3 DNA: TGTGCCAGCAACCCTTTAACTAGCGGGAATGAGCAGTTCTTC. This codes for CASNPLTSGNEQFF.

The chain joins TRBV18 to TRBJ2-5; D not resolved. The V end lost 6 bases, the J end lost 2 bases, and 19 bases lay between the germline ends. The CDR3 has 16 amino acids. In germline, CDR1 is KGHSH, CDR2 LQKENI. CDR3 loop: CASSPTRSYSQETQYF. The CDR3 DNA sequence: TGTGCCAGCTCCCCTACCCGGAGTTATTCTCAAGAGACCCAGTACTTC.

This clone was seen a single time. The gene calls are TRBV2 and TRBJ2-5; 7 bases fit TRBD1. From germline, CDR1 is SNHLY and CDR2 FYNNEI. CDR3 length: 17 residues. Losses at the gene ends were 2 bases for V and 5 bases for J; bases not matched to a gene: 14. The CDR3 protein is CASSERQGKGGRETQYF. The CDR3 bases are TGTGCCAGCAGTGAAAGACAAGGGAAAGGGGGCCGTGAGACCCAGTACTTC. The full variable domain, with the rest looked up from reference TRBV2 and TRBJ2-5, is EPEVTQTPSHQVTQMGQEVILRCVPISNHLYFYWYRQILGQKVEFLVSFYNNEISEKSEIFDDQFSVERPDGSNFTLKIRSTKLEDSAMYFCASSERQGKGGRETQYFGPGTRLLVL.

This sequence joins TRBV7-9 and TRBJ2-1, with D tentatively TRBD1 (5 bases). Germline V lookup: CDR1 SEHNR, CDR2 FQNEAQ (reference sequence). This CDR3 contains 15 residues. Trimming took 2 bases from V and 0 from J, leaving 8 bases between them. CDR3 bases: TGTGCCAGCAGCTTACAGGGTAGCTCCTACAATGAGCAGTTCTTC. Translating it yields CASSLQGSSYNEQFF.

The chain uses TRBV10-3 and TRBJ1-1; 7 positions agree with TRBD1. The CDR3 runs to 15 residues. J lost 0 bases, V lost 6 bases, and 7 bases had no gene match. The germline V gene encodes CDR1 ENHRY and CDR2 SYGVKD. CDR3 sequence: CAISPGGAMNTEAFF. The CDR3 DNA sequence: TGTGCCATCAGCCCAGGGGGAGCGATGAACACTGAAGCTTTCTTT.

The chain is built from TRBV7-9 and TRBJ2-7; no clear D. Germline CDR1 reads SEHNR; CDR2 reads FQNEAQ (reference sequence). The CDR3 spans 13 residues. The V and J ends lost 5 bases and 4 bases respectively, with 12 bases between them. CDR3 nucleotide sequence: TGTGCCAGCAGCCCAGCCAACGGGTACGAGCAGTACTTC. Protein: CASSPANGYEQYF.

The chain recombines TRBV9 with TRBJ1-1, with D unclear. Trimming took off 2 bases at V and 6 bases at J, with 14 bases between the two ends. Germline CDR1 is SGDLS and CDR2 is YYNGEE. This CDR3 contains 14 residues. In DNA form, the CDR3 reads TGTGCCAGCAGCGTCGGGGTCTGGGAGTCTGAAGCTTTCTTT. Protein: CASSVGVWESEAFF.

V is TRBV19 and J is TRBJ2-7; 8 nucleotides line up with TRBD2. The CDR3 covers 15 residues. V lost 8 bases and J lost 1; bases outside the gene matches: 10. Germline CDR1 and CDR2: LNHDA and SQIVND (reference sequence). CDR3 region: CASQPGGGSSYEQYF. The DNA for the CDR3 is TGTGCCAGTCAACCCGGGGGGGGAAGTTCCTACGAGCAGTACTTC.

The chain couples TRBV6-1 to TRBJ1-5; D might be TRBD1 (5 bases). CDR1 is MNHNS and CDR2 is SASEGT in the germline V gene. Trimming removed 5 bases from V and 2 bases from J, with 10 bases in between. The CDR3 covers 14 residues. CDR3 DNA sequence: TGTGCCAGCAGTTTTGACAGCGGCAATCAGCCCCAGCATTTT. Translated, it gives CASSFDSGNQPQHF.

The chain has TRBV2 and TRBJ2-7; TRBD2 is a possible D gene (6 bases). V lost 9 bases and J lost 1, with 7 bases in between. CDR1 is SNHLY, CDR2 FYNNEI, per germline. This CDR3 is 11 amino acids long. The CDR3 DNA follows: TGTGCCAGGGCGGGGTCCTACGAGCAGTACTTC. Its translation is CARAGSYEQYF.